The sequence of this T cell receptor (beta chain) was determined in a study of shared clonotypes between healthy human individuals. Study-level information: The study used three CD4 naive, three CD4 memory, two CD8 naive and one CD8 memory plate per donor. Findings of the study overall: Rarefaction indicated that sorted-subset sequencing remained incomplete although depth was large.

Regarding this clone: Its antigen is not identified.

As defined, naive CD8 cells were CD45RO-negative and positively selected for CCR7, with terminally differentiated effector memory CD45RA+ cells excluded. This table comes from immunoSEQ multiplex PCR, and its TCRdb copy is limited to in-frame clones, with some not included. The repertoire consists of around 2.1 million clones, with roughly 91% occurring once and the leading ten covering about 1.8%. Germline V gene sequence: CDR1 SGHDT, CDR2 YYEEEE. The CDR3 has 17 amino acids. J lost 6 bases, V lost 2 bases, and 12 bases had no gene match. The sequenced material came from naive CD8+ T cells from PBMCs. The chain recombines TRBV5-6 with TRBJ1-5; 9 bases agree with TRBD1. This clonotype was obtained from a man aged 18-30 years in good health. Some clones in this sample may be carry-over from other donors' samples. Written as DNA, the CDR3 is TGTGCCAGCAGCTTACCGGGACAGGGATTGGACAGTCAGCCCCAGCATTTT. Protein sequence: CASSLPGQGLDSQPQHF.